The source of this T cell receptor beta chain is a study of T cell responses to AZD1222 COVID-19 vaccine. About this clone itself: The antigen is unknown.

The germline V gene encodes CDR1 MNHNS and CDR2 SASEGT. The CDR3 spans 16 residues. The V and J ends lost 2 bases and 3 bases respectively, with 16 bases between them. Notes on the study in general: Reportedly, close to half of spike-specific TCRs are directed against unmutated variant regions. Sampling captured repertoires only after the peak T cell response.

Clones were read by immunoSEQ multiplex PCR, and TCRdb kept only the in-frame ones, dropping some. The sample records about 140,000 clones, 93% being singletons. The chain joins TRBV6-1 to TRBJ1-2; D is unclear. This clonotype was sampled from an adult who had recovered from COVID-19. The sample in question was peripheral blood, obtained after recovery from COVID-19. The CDR3: CASSELPAVLDYGYTF. CDR3 in DNA: TGTGCCAGCAGTGAACTCCCTGCTGTGTTGGACTATGGCTACACCTTC.